The sequence of this T cell receptor beta chain was determined in a study of shared clonotypes between healthy human individuals. Roughly 200 ng DNA, tens of thousands of T cell genomes, went into each sorted-subset replicate PCR. The assay was immunoSEQ multiplex PCR, and TCRdb's table has in-frame clones only and misses some. The repertoire includes approximately 720,000 clones, approximately 90% of them detected once, and approximately 24% sits in the top ten. This CDR3 comprises 14 residues. The germline V gene has CDR1 MNHEY and CDR2 SMNVEV (reference sequence). Between the trimmed V and J ends, which lost 4 bases and 0 bases, there was a span of 7 bases. Study observations and caveats: Among several donors, approximately 4.6% of naive CD4 clonotypes were found in common. Non-shared clonotypes had lower generation probabilities than clonotypes shared by all four sorted-subset donors. Sequencing depth was expected to affect clonotype sharing among donors.

This clone was detected once. The antigen remains unidentified. The same CDR3 is also encoded by other DNA sequences in this sample. It was CD45RO-negative cells, positively selected for CCR7, that made up naive CD8 cells, with terminally differentiated effector memory CD45RA+ cells excluded. V is TRBV27 and J is TRBJ1-3; no clear D. The receptor was isolated from a man aged 25-45 years in good health. The specimen was naive CD8+ T cells sorted from blood. CDR3 residues: CASSSLNSGNTIYF. CDR3 bases: TGTGCCAGCAGTTCCCTCAACTCTGGAAACACCATATATTTT.